This paragraph covers one T cell receptor beta chain sequence. The antigen is undetermined. This record belongs to a study of cytomegalovirus exposure and HLA in healthy donors. The CDR3 consists of 13 residues. Germline CDR1 is SGHRS and CDR2 is YFSETQ. Trimming took 4 bases from V and 4 from J, leaving 11 bases between them. Whole-study results and caveats: Analysis performed later found approximately 17,000 TCR beta sequences associated with HLA alleles at 0.05 false discovery rate. There were 150 to 200 TCR beta chains listed as cytomegalovirus-associated.

PCR employed 60 Vbeta and 13 Jbeta primers. Repertoires were generated with immunoSEQ multiplex PCR, while TCRdb's copy carries only in-frame clones and drops some. Of tens of thousands of clones listed, about 78% are singletons. Sequenced sample: PBMCs. The chain has TRBV5-1 and TRBJ2-5; D unclear. This TCR came from a young man in good health and CMV-seropositive. DNA for the CDR3: TGCGCCAGCAGCATCGAGGCCTTAGAGACCCAGTACTTC. It codes for CASSIEALETQYF.